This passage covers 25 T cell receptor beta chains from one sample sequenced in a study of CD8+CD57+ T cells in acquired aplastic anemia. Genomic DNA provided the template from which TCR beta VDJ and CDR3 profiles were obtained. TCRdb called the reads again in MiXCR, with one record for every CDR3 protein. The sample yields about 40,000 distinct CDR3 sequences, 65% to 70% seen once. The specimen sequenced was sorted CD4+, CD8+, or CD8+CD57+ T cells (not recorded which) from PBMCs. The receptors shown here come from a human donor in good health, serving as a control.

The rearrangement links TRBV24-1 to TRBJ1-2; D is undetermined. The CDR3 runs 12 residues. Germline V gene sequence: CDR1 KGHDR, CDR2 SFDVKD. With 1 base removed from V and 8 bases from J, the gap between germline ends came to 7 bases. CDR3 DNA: TGTGCCACCAGTGATTTCAGCTCGGGCTACACCTTC. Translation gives CATSDFSSGYTF.

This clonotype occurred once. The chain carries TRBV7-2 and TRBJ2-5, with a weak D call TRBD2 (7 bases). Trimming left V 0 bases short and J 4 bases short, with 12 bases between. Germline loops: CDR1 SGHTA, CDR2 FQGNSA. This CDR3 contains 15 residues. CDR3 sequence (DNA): TGTGCCAGCAGCTTAGCCGGGGGGCTCGGAGAGACCCAGTACTTC. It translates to CASSLAGGLGETQYF.

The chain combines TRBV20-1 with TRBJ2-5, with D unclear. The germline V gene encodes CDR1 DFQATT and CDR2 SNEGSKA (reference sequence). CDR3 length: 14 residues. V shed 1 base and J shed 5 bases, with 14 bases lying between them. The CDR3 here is CSARAGSPGETQYF. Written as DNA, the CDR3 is TGCAGTGCTAGAGCTGGCAGTCCTGGGGAGACCCAGTACTTC.

CDR3 sequence: CSATSGGAYEQYF. CDR3 in DNA: TGCAGTGCAACTAGCGGGGGGGCCTACGAGCAGTACTTC. The chain recombines TRBV20-1 with TRBJ2-7; 13 bases fit TRBD2. The junction had 1 base not matched to a gene; V was cut back by 6 bases and J by 2 bases. Germline CDR1 reads DFQATT; CDR2 reads SNEGSKA (reference sequence). The CDR3 sequence is 13 residues long.

CDR3 amino acids: CASSLPRRLAGGGTDTQYF. The CDR3 DNA follows: TGTGCCAGCAGCTTACCTCGCCGACTAGCGGGGGGCGGCACAGATACGCAGTATTTT. The chain links TRBV11-1 to TRBJ2-3, with 13 bases matching TRBD2. The CDR3 extends over 19 amino acids. Germline V lookup: CDR1 SGHAT, CDR2 FQDESV (reference sequence). The J segment lost 1 base and the V segment lost 2 bases, leaving 9 bases of the junction unmatched.

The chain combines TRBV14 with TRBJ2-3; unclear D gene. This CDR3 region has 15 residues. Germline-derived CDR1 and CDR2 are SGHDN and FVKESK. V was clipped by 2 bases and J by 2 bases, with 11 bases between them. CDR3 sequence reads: CASSQLRTDTDTQYF. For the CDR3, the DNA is TGTGCCAGCAGCCAACTTCGAACGGACACAGATACGCAGTATTTT.

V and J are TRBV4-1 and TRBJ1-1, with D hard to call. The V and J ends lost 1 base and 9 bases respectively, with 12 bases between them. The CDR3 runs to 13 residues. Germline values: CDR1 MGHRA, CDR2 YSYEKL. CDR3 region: CASSQVSVLKAFF. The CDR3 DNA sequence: TGCGCCAGCAGCCAAGTAAGCGTATTGAAAGCTTTCTTT.

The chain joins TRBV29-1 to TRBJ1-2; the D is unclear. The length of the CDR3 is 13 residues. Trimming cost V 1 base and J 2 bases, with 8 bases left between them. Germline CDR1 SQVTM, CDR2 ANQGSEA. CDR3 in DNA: TGCAGCGTTGAAGGCGGAAAAAACTATGGCTACACCTTC. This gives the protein CSVEGGKNYGYTF.

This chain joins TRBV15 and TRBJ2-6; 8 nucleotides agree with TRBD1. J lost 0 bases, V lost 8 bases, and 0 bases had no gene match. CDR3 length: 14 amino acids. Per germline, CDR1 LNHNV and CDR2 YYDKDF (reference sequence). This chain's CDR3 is CATQGASGANVLTF. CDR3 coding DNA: TGTGCCACCCAGGGGGCCTCTGGGGCCAACGTCCTGACTTTC.

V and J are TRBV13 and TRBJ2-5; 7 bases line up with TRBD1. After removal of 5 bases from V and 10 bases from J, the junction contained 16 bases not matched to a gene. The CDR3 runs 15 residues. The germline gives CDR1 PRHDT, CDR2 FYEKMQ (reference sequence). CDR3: CASSLSPGTELNQYF. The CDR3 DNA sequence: TGTGCCAGCAGCCTCTCCCCTGGGACAGAATTAAACCAGTACTTC. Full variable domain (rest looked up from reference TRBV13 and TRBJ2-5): AAGVIQSPRHLIKEKRETATLKCYPIPRHDTVYWYQQGPGQDPQFLISFYEKMQSDKGSIPDRFSAQQFSDYHSELNMSSLELGDSALYFCASSLSPGTELNQYFGPGTRLLVL.

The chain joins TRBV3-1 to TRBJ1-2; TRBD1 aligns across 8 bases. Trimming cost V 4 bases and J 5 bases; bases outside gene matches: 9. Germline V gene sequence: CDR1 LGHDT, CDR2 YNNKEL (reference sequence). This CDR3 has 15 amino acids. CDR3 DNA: TGTGCCAGCAGCCTTGAGTCAGGGGGCATGTATGGCTACACCTTC. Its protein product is CASSLESGGMYGYTF.

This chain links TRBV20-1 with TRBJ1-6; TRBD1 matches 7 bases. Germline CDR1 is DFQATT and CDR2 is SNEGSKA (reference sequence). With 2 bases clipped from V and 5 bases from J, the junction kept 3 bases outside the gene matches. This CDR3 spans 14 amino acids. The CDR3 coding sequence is TGCAGTGCTAGACCAGGGGGTCATAATTCACCCCTCCACTTT. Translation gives CSARPGGHNSPLHF.

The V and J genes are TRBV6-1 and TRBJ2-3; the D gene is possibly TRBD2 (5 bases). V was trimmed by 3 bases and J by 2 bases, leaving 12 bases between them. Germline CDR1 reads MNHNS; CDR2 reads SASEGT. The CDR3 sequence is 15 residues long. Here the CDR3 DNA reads TGTGCCAGCAGTGAGCGGGTCGTGGACACAGATACGCAGTATTTT. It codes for CASSERVVDTDTQYF.

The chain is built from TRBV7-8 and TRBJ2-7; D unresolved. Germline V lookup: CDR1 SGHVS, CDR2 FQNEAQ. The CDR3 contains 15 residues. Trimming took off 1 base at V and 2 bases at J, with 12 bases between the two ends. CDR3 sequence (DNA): TGTGCCAGCAGCTTAGAACCTAACGCAGCCTACGAGCAGTACTTC. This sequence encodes CASSLEPNAAYEQYF.

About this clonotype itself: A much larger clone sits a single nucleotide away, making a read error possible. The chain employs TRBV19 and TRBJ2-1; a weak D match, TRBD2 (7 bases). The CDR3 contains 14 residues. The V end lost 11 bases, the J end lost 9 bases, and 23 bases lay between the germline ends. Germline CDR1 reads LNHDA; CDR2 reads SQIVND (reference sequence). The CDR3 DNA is TGTGCCTGGAGTATCGGGCTAGCGGACAGTGAGCAGTTCTTC. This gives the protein CAWSIGLADSEQFF.

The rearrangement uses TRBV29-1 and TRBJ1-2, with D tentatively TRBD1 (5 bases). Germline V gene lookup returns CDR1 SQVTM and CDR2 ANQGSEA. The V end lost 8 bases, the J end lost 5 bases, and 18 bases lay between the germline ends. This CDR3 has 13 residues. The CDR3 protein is CSCSGSHLYGYTF. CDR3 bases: TGCAGCTGTTCAGGGTCCCACTTATATGGCTACACCTTC.

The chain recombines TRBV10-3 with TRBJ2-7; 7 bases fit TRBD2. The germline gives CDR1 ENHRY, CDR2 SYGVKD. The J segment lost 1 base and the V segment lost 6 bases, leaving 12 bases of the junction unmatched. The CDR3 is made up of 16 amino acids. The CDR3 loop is CAIRKQAGLDSYEQYF. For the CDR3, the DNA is TGTGCCATCAGGAAACAAGCGGGGCTCGATTCCTACGAGCAGTACTTC.

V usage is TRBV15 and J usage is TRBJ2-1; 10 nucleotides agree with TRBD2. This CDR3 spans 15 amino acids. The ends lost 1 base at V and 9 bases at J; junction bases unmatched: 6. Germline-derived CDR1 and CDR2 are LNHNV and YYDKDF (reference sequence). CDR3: CATSRGAGGPGEQFF. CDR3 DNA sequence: TGTGCCACCAGCAGAGGAGCGGGGGGGCCTGGTGAGCAGTTCTTC.

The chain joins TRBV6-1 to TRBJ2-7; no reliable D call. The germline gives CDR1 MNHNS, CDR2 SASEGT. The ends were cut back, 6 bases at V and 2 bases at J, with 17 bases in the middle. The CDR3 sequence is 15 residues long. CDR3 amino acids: CASSHEVGPTYEQYF. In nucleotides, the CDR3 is TGTGCCAGCAGCCATGAGGTAGGGCCGACCTACGAGCAGTACTTC.

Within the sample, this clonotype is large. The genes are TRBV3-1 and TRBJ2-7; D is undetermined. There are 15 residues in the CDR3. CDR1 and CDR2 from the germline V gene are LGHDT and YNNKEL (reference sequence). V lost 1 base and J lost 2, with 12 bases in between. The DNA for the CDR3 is TGTGCCAGCAGCCAAGTCAACTCCCGCACCTACGAGCAGTACTTC. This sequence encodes CASSQVNSRTYEQYF.

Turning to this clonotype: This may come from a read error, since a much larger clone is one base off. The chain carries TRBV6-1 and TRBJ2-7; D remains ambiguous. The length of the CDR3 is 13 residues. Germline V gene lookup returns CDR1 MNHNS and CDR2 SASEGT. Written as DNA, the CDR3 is TGTGCCTGCAGAGCAGACATTTTGCACGAGCAGTACTTC. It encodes CACRADILHEQYF.

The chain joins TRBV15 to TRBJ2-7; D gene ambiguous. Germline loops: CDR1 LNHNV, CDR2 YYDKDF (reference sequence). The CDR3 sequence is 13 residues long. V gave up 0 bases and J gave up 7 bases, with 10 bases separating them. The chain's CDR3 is CATSRDRQTEQYF. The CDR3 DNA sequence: TGTGCCACCAGCAGAGATAGACAAACAGAGCAGTACTTC.

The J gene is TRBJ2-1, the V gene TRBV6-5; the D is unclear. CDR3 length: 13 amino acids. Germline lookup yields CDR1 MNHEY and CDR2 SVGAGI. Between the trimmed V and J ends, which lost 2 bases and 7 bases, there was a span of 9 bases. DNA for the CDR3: TGTGCCAGCAGTTACGTAGGGATGAATGAGCAGTTCTTC. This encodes CASSYVGMNEQFF.

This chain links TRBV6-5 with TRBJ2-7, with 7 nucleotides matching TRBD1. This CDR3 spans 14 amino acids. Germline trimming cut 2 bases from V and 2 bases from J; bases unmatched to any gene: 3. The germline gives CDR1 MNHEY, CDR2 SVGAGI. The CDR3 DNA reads TGTGCCAGCAGTTACGCTCAGGGGGCCTACGAGCAGTACTTC. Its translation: CASSYAQGAYEQYF.

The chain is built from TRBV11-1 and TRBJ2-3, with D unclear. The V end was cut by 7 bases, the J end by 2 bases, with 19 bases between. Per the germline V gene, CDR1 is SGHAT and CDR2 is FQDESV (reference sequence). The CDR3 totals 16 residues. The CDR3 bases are TGTGCCAGCACCGCTCCAGGTGGGCCCAACACAGATACGCAGTATTTT. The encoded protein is CASTAPGGPNTDTQYF.